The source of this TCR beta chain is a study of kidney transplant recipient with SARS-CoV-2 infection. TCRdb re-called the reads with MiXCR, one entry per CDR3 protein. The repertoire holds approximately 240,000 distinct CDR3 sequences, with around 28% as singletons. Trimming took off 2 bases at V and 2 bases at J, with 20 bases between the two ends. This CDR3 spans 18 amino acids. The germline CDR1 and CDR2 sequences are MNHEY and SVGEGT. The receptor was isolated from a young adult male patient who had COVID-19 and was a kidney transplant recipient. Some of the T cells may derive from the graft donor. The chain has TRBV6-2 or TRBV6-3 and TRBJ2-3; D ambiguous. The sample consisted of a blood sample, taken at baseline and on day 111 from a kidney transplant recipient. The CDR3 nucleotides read TGTGCCAGCAGTTACACCCGCGGAACCTTACAAAACACAGATACGCAGTATTTT. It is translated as CASSYTRGTLQNTDTQYF.